Sequencing of this TCR beta chain was carried out in a study of PD-1 blockade in classical Hodgkin lymphoma. The germline V gene encodes CDR1 LGHNA and CDR2 YNFKEQ. The CDR3 has 15 residues. With 1 base clipped from V and 4 bases from J, the junction kept 6 bases outside the gene matches. Each of the patients experienced relapse following autologous stem cell transplantation, and their brentuximab vedotin exposure differed. Through magnetic negative selection, CD8+ T cells were separated from PBMCs that had been thawed. This clone was seen only a few times. Its target is unknown. Study observations and caveats: In newly diagnosed patients, baseline TCR diversity was reportedly below that of healthy donors.

Here immunoSEQ multiplex PCR was the method, and the copy in TCRdb shows in-frame clones only, minus some. Here the sample spans about 13,000 clones, under 85% being singletons. This sequence originates from a human donor with classical Hodgkin lymphoma. The sequencing here drew on CD8+ T cells from blood, taken at baseline. V gene TRBV4-2 combines with J gene TRBJ1-2, with 7 bases fitting TRBD1. The DNA of the CDR3 is TGTGCCAGCAGCCAAGTGGAGGGGGCGGGCTATGGCTACACCTTC. This codes for CASSQVEGAGYGYTF.